One T cell receptor beta chain is described in this entry. CD8+ and CD4+ T cells circulating in blood were sequenced for TCR beta. The CD8+ and CD4+ T cells were negatively isolated, with the TEMRA cells enriched by FACS. This sample is drawn from a study of CD8 T cells in Susac syndrome. The CDR3 extends over 15 amino acids. Germline-derived CDR1 and CDR2 are KGHSH and LQKENI. The V segment lost 2 bases and the J segment 2 bases; nucleotides outside the gene matches: 5. The RNA, roughly 0.5 to 1 ug, was put through reverse transcription using random hexamers. Each CDR3 protein gets one entry after TCRdb re-called the immunoSEQ multiplex PCR reads with MiXCR. The profile shows roughly 110,000 distinct CDR3 sequences, around nine tenths of them singletons.

The receptor was derived from a human donor in good health. Input material: CD4+ T cells from PBMCs. V and J are TRBV18 and TRBJ1-2, with 7 bases that match TRBD1. CDR3 amino acids: CASSPSTGQNYGYTF. The CDR3 coding sequence is TGTGCCAGCTCACCATCTACGGGACAGAACTATGGCTACACCTTC.